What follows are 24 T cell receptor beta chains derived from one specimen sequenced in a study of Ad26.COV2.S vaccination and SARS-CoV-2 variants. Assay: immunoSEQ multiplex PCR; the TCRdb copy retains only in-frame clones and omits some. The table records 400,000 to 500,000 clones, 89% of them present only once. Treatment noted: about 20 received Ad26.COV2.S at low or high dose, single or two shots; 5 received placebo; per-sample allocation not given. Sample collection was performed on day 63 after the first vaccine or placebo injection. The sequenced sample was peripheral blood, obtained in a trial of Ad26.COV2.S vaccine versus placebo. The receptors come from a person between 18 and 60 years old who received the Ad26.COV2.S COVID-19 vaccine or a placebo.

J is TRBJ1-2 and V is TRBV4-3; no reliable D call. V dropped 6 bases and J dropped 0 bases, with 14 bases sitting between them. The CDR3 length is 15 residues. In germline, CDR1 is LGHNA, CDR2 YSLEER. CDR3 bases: TGCGCCAGCAGTCAGGACTGGGCTACTAACTATGGCTACACCTTC. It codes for CASSQDWATNYGYTF.

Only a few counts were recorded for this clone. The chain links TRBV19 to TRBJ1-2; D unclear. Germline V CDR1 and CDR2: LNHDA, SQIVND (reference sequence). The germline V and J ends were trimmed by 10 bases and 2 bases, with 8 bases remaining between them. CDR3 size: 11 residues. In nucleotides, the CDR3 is TGTGCCACCCAACGGAACTATGGCTACACCTTC. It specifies CATQRNYGYTF. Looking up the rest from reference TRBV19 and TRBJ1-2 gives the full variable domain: DGGITQSPKYLFRKEGQNVTLSCEQNLNHDAMYWYRQDPGQGLRLIYYSQIVNDFQKGDIAEGYSVSREKKESFPLTVTSAQKNPTAFYLCATQRNYGYTFGSGTRLTVV.

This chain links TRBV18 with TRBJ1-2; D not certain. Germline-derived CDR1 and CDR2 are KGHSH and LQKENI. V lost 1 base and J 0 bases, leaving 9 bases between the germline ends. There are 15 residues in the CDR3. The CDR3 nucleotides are TGTGCCAGCTCACCACGATCGGATACTAACTATGGCTACACCTTC. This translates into CASSPRSDTNYGYTF.

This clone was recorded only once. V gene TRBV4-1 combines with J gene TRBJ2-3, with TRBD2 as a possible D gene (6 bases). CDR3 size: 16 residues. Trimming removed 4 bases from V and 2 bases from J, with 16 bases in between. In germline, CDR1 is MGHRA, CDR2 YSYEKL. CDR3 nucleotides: TGCGCCAGCAGCCGCGGAGGGCCATATGCCACAGATACGCAGTATTTT. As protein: CASSRGGPYATDTQYF.

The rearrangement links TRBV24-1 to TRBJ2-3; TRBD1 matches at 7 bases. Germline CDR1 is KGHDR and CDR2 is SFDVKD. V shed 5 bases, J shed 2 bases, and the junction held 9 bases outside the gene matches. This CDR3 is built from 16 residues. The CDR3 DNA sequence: TGTGCCACCAGTGGCCCTAGGACAGGACCCACAGATACGCAGTATTTT. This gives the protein CATSGPRTGPTDTQYF.

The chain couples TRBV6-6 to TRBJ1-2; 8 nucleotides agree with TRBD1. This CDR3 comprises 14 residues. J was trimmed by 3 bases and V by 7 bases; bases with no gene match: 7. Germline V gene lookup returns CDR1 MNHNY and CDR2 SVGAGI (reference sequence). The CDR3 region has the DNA TGTGCCAGCATCGCGCAGGGGGCCTACTATGGCTACACCTTC. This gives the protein CASIAQGAYYGYTF.

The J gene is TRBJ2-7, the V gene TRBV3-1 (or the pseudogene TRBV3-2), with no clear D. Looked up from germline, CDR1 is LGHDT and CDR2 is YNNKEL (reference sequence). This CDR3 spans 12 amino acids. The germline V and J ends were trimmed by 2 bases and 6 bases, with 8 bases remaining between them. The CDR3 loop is CASSQTPSEQYF. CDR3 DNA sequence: TGTGCCAGCAGCCAAACCCCCTCCGAGCAGTACTTC.

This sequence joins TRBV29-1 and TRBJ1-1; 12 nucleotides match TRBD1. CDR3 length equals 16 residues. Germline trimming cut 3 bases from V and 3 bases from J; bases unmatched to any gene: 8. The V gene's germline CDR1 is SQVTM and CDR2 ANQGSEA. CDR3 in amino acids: CSVEAGTGGQDTEAFF. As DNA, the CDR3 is TGCAGCGTTGAGGCCGGGACAGGGGGCCAGGACACTGAAGCTTTCTTT.

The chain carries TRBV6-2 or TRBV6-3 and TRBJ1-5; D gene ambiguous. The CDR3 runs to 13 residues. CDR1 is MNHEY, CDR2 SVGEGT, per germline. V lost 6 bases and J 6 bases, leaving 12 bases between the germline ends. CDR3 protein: CASSTTEGQPQHF. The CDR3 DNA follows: TGTGCCAGCAGCACCACGGAAGGTCAGCCCCAGCATTTT.

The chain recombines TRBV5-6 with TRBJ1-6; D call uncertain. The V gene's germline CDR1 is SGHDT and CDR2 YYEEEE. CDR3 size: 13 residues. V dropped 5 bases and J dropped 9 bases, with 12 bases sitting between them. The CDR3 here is CASRASPLSPLHF. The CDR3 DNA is TGTGCCAGCAGGGCCAGTCCCCTTTCACCCCTCCACTTT.

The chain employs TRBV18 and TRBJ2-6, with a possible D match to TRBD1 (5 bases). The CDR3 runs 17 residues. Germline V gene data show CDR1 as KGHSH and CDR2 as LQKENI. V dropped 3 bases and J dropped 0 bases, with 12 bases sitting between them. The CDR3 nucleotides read TGTGCCAGCTCACCGGGGCCACCCCACTCTGGGGCCAACGTCCTGACTTTC. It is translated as CASSPGPPHSGANVLTF.

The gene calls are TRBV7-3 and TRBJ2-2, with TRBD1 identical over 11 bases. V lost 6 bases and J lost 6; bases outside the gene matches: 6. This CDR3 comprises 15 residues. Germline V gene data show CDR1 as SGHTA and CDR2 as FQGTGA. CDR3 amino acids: CASSTDRGHSGELFF. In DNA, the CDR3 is TGTGCCAGCAGTACGGACAGGGGGCATTCCGGGGAGCTGTTTTTT.

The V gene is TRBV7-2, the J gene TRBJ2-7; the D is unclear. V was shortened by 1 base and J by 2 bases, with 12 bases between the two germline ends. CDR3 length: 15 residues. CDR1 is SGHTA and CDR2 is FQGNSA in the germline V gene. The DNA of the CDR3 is TGTGCCAGCAGCTTAGTGGCGGAGCAGGCCTACGAGCAGTACTTC. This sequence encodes CASSLVAEQAYEQYF.

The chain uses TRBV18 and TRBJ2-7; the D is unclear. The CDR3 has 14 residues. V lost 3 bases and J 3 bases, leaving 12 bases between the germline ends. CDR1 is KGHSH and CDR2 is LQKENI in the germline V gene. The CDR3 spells CASSPFSQIYEQYF. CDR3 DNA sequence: TGTGCCAGCTCACCTTTTTCGCAGATCTACGAGCAGTACTTC.

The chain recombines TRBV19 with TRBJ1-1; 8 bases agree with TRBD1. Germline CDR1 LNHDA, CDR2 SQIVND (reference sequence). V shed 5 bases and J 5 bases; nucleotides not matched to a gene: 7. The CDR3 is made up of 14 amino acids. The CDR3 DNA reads TGTGCCAGTAGTGCCCGGACAGGGTTAACTGAAGCTTTCTTT. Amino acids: CASSARTGLTEAFF.

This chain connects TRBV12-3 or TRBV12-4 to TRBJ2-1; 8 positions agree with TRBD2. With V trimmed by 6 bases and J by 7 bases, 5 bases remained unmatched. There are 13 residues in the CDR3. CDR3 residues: CASSRAGVNEQFF. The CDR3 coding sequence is TGTGCCAGCAGCCGAGCGGGGGTTAATGAGCAGTTCTTC.

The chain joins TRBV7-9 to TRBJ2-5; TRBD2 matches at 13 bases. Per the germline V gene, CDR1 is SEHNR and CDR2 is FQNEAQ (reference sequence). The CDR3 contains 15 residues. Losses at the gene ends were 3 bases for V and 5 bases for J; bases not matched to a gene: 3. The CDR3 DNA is TGTGCCAGCAGCTTCGGACTAGCGGGAGTGGAGACCCAGTACTTC. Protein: CASSFGLAGVETQYF.

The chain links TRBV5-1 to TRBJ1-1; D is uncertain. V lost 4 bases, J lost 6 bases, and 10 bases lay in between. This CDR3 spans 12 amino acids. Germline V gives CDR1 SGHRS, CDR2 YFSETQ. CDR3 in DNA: TGCGCCAGCAGCCTGGCGGGCCCTGAAGCTTTCTTT. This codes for CASSLAGPEAFF.

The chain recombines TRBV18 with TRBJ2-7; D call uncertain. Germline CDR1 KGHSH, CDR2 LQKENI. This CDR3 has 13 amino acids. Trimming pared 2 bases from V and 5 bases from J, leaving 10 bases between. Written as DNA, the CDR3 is TGTGCCAGCTCACCAGGGCAGAGAAACGAGCAGTACTTC. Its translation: CASSPGQRNEQYF.

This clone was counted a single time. CDR3 in DNA: TGTGCCAGCAGGGGAGTCGGCCATGAGCAGTTCTTC. Encoded protein: CASRGVGHEQFF. The genes are TRBV6-5 and TRBJ2-1, with D tentatively TRBD2 (5 bases). CDR3 length: 12 residues. Germline CDR1 MNHEY, CDR2 SVGAGI. Trimming took off 6 bases at V and 8 bases at J, with 11 bases between the two ends.

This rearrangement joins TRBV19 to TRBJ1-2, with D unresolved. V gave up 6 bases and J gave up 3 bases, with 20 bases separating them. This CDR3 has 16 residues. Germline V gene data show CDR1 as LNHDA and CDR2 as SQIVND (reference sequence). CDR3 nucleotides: TGTGCCAGTAGCCCTCTAGTGGAACGCCCTTACTATGGCTACACCTTC. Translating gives CASSPLVERPYYGYTF.

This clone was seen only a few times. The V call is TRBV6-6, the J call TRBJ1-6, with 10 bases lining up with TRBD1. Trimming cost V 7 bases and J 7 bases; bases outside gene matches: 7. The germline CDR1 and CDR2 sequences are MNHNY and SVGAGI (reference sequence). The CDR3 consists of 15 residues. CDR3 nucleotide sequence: TGTGCCAGCACGACGGGACAGGGGTGGAATTCACCCCTCCACTTT. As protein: CASTTGQGWNSPLHF.

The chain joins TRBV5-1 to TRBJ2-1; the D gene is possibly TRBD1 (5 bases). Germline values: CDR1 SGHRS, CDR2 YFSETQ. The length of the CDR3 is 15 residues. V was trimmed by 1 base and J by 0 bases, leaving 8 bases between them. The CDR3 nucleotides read TGCGCCAGCAGCTTGATGCAGGGCTCCTACAATGAGCAGTTCTTC. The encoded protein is CASSLMQGSYNEQFF.

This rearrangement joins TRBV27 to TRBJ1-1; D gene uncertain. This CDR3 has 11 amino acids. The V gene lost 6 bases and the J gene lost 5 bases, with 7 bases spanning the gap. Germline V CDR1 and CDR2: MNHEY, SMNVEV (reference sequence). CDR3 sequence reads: CASRGGTEAFF. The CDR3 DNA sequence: TGTGCCAGCAGGGGAGGGACTGAAGCTTTCTTT.